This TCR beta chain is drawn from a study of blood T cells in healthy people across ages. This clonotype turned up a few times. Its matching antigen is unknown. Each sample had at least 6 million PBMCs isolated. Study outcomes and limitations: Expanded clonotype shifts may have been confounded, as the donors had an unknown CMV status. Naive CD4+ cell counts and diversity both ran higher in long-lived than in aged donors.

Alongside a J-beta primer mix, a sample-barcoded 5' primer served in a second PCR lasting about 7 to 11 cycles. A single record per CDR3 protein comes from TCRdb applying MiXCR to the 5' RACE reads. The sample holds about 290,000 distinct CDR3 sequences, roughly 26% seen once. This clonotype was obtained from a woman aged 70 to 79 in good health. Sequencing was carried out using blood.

The DNA for the CDR3 is TGTGCCAGCAGTAGACGACAGGACAATTCACCCCTCCACTTT. Translating gives CASSRRQDNSPLHF. The chain is built from TRBV6-5 and TRBJ1-6; possible D gene TRBD1, 6 bases. This CDR3 has 14 amino acids. V shed 5 bases and J shed 7 bases, with 12 bases lying between them. The V gene's germline CDR1 is MNHEY and CDR2 SVGAGI.